These 2 T cell receptor beta chains share one sample of origin, sequenced in a study of T cell responses to AZD1222 COVID-19 vaccine. The assay was immunoSEQ multiplex PCR, and TCRdb's table has in-frame clones only and misses some. The sample shows fewer than 150,000 clones, 70% to 90% of them seen only once. Sequencing was performed on peripheral blood, taken 28 days after the second AZD1222 dose. Source of these receptors: an adult who received the AZD1222 COVID-19 vaccine.

This sequence joins TRBV6-5 and TRBJ1-2, with D perhaps TRBD1 (5 bases). Germline V gives CDR1 MNHEY, CDR2 SVGAGI. The CDR3 runs 14 residues. V lost 5 bases, J lost 4 bases, and 14 bases lay in between. CDR3 sequence: CASSRGQGAYGYTF. Here the CDR3 DNA reads TGTGCCAGCAGTCGGGGCCAGGGTGCCTATGGCTACACCTTC.

This sequence joins TRBV7-3 and TRBJ2-3, with TRBD2 matching 8 bases. The CDR3 contains 16 residues. V shed 5 bases and J 2 bases; nucleotides not matched to a gene: 9. Per the germline V gene, CDR1 is SGHTA and CDR2 is FQGTGA. The DNA of the CDR3 is TGTGCCAGCAGCCTCTCCCCGGGGGGGCTCACAGATACGCAGTATTTT. This codes for CASSLSPGGLTDTQYF.